This TCR beta chain was captured by sequencing in a study of blood T cell dynamics during melanoma immunotherapy (dated by TCRdb to 2019 to 2021). Describing the broader study: The patients had metastatic melanoma and were given first-line pembrolizumab or nivolumab plus ipilimumab as standard of care in the United Kingdom. To find early correlates of response, the study profiled the peripheral T cell receptor repertoires of patients with metastatic melanoma both before and after one cycle of checkpoint inhibitor therapy. The training cohort was made up of consecutive patients, while a further independent group of patients from the same centre was pooled to form an external validation set.

A fixed 350 ng of DNA was loaded for every bulk PBMC sample. TCR beta CDR3 sequences were amplified from genomic DNA with the immunoSEQ TCRb Assay kit following manufacturer instructions. The KAPA Library Quantification Kit for Illumina platforms was used to quantify pooled libraries by qPCR. Sequencing of the pooled libraries was done on an Illumina NextSeq 500, with clustering at about 0.55-1.2 pM. The study's own analysis went as follows. TCR data were analyzed using immunoSEQ ANALYZER and the R LymphoSeq package. A rearrangement efficiency score was calculated as productive divided by the sum of productive and non-productive CDR3 sequences. Within each patient, timepoints were compared pairwise for clonality, measured with the Gini coefficient, and for diversity, measured with the Renyi index at alpha=1. In LymphoSeq, clonal relatedness was computed using an edit distance of 3, and repertoire similarity was computed using the Bhattacharyya coefficient. To classify response, a linear discriminant analysis based on week-3 changes in clonality and diversity was built with the R MASS and caret packages. The clones in this table, taken by TCRdb from immuneACCESS, are in-frame only. Not every clone is retained; where verified, under half of the shortfall comes from an unresolved V gene, and the cause of the rest is unknown. D and trimming come from the DNA, and the V and J calls and clone size come from that table. The sample data list roughly 6,000 clones, and nearly 90% of these were observed just once. The top ten clonotypes cover 4% to 6% of the sample.

CDR1 and CDR2 (PRHDT, FYEKMQ) derive from the germline V gene (reference sequence). From cysteine to phenylalanine, the CDR3 is 15 amino acids long. Only the CDR3 DNA stays, 45 bases, in frame from base 1. Relative to germline, V is 0 bases shorter and J is 1 base shorter, with 6 bases between their ends. The time point label on this specimen signifies: week 3, after first cycle of checkpoint inhibitor. Blood samples were collected before treatment (T0) and at week 3 (W3), after the first cycle of checkpoint blockade. Except for two patients with rapid clinical progression, response was assessed 12 weeks after the first infusion by RECIST 1.1; disease control meant complete response, partial response or stable disease. Patients with prior systemic cancer treatment, concomitant immunosuppressant therapy or synchronous other active malignancies were excluded. Both bulk PBMC and plasma cell-free DNA were sequenced for TCR beta so that circulating cells and T cell turnover could be tracked. PBMC were isolated from blood with Lymphoprep and SepMate tubes, followed by red cell lysis. DNA from PBMC and sorted T cell subsets was extracted with QIAamp DNA Blood Mini kits.

As regards this clone: Its antigen has not been determined. No much larger clone is present one base from it, and per-base qualities are unavailable.

The study at large found these results: A bifurcated reorganization of the PBMC repertoire at W3, with increased clonality or increased diversity, was observed in patients who later achieved disease control, unlike in progressors. The study was unable to establish whether the T cell clones driving the repertoire changes were melanoma-specific or instead reflected general immune activation. The relatively small sample size was acknowledged as something that could potentially limit how far the results can be generalized.

The source of this sequence is a human donor with melanoma. The input for sequencing was blood, taken from a patient treated with checkpoint blockade. The rearrangement combines TRBV13 with TRBJ2-2; the D gene is perhaps TRBD1 or TRBD2, each of them matching over 5 bases. The CDR3 region has the sequence CASSLGGGNTGELFF. The nucleotide sequence is given as TGTGCCAGCAGCTTAGGTGGGGGGAACACCGGGGAGCTGTTTTTT.